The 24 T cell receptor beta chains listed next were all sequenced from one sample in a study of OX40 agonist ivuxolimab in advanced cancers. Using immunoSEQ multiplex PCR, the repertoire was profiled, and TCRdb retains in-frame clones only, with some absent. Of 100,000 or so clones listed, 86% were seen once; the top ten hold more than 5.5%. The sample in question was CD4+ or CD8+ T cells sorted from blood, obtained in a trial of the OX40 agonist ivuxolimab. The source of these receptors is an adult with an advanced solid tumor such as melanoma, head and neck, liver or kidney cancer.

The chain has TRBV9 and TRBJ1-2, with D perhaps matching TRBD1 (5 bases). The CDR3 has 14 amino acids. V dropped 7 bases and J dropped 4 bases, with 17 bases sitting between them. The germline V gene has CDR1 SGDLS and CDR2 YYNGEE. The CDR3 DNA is TGTGCCAGCGCGCTCTCAGGGACGGGCTATGGCTACACCTTC. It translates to CASALSGTGYGYTF.

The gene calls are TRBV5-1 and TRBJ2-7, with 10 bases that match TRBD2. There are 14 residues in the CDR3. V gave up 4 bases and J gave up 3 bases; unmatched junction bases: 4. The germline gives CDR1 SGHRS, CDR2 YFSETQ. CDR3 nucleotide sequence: TGCGCCAGCAGCCGGACTAGCGGTATCTACGAGCAGTACTTC. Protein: CASSRTSGIYEQYF.

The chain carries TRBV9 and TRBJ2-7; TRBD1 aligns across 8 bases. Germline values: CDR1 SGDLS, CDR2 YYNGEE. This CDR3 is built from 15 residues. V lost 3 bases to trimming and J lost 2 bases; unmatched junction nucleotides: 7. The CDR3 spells CASSARQGPPYEQYF. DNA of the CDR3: TGTGCCAGCAGCGCACGACAGGGGCCCCCCTACGAGCAGTACTTC.

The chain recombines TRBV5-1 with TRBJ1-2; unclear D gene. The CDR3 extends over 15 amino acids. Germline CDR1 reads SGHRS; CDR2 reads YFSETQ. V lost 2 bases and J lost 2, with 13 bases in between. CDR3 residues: CASSFDRLPNYGYTF. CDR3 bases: TGCGCCAGCAGCTTCGACCGGTTGCCGAACTATGGCTACACCTTC.

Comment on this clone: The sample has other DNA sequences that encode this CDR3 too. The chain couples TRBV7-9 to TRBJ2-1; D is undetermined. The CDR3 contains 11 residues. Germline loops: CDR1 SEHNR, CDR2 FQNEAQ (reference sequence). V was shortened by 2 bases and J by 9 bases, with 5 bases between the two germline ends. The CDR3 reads CASSLLGEQFF. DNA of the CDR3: TGTGCCAGCAGCTTACTTGGTGAGCAGTTCTTC.

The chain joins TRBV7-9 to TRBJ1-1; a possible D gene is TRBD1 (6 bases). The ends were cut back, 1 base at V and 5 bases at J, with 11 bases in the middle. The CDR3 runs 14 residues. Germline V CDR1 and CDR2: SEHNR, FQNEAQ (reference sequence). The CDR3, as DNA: TGTGCCAGCAGCTTAGAACAGGGCCGGACTGAAGCTTTCTTT. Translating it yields CASSLEQGRTEAFF.

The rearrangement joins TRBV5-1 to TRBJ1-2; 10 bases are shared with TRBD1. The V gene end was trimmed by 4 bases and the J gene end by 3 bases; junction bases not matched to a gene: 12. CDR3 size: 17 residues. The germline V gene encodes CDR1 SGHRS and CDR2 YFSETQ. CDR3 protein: CASSPQKTGGADYGYTF. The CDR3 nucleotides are TGCGCCAGCAGCCCCCAGAAGACAGGGGGCGCGGACTATGGCTACACCTTC.

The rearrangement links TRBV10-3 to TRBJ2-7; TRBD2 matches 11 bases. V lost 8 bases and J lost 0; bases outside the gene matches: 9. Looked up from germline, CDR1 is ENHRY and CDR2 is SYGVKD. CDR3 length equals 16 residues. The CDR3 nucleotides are TGTGCCATCGCCGGGACTAGCGGAAGAAGCTCCTACGAGCAGTACTTC. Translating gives CAIAGTSGRSSYEQYF.

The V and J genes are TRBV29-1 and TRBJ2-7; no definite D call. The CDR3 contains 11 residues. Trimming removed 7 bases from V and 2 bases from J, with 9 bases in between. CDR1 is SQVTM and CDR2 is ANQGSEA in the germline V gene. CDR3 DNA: TGCAGCGCAGGTAACACCTACGAGCAGTACTTC. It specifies CSAGNTYEQYF.

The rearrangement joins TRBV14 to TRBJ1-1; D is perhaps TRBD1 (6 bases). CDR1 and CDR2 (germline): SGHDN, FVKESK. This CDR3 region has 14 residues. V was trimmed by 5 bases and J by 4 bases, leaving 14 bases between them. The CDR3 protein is CASSTRGGVTEAFF. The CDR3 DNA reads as TGTGCCAGCAGCACGAGAGGGGGGGTCACTGAAGCTTTCTTT.

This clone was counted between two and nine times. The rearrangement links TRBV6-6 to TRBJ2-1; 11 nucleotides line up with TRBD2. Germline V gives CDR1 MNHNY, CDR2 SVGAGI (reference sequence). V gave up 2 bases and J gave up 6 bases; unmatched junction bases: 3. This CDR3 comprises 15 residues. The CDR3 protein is CASSYLTSGSNEQFF. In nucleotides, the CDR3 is TGTGCCAGCAGTTACCTTACTAGCGGGAGCAATGAGCAGTTCTTC.

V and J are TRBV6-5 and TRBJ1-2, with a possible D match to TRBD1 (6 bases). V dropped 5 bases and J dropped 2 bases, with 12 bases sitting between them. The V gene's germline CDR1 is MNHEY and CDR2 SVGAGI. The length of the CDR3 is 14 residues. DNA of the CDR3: TGTGCCAGCAGTGAATACAGGGCCAACTATGGCTACACCTTC. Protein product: CASSEYRANYGYTF.

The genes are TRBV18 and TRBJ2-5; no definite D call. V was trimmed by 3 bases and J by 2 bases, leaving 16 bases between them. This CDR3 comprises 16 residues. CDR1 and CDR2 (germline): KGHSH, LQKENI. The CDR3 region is CASSPVGPQQQETQYF. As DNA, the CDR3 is TGTGCCAGCTCACCGGTAGGTCCCCAGCAACAAGAGACCCAGTACTTC.

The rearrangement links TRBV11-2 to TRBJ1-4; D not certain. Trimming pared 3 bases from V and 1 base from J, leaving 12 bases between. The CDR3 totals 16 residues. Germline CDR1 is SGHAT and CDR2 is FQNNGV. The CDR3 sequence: CASSFARTGTNEKLFF. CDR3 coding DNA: TGTGCCAGCAGCTTCGCCCGGACGGGAACTAATGAAAAACTGTTTTTT. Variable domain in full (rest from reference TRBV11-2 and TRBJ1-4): EAGVAQSPRYKIIEKRQSVAFWCNPISGHATLYWYQQILGQGPKLLIQFQNNGVVDDSQLPKDRFSAERLKGVDSTLKIQPAKLEDSAVYLCASSFARTGTNEKLFFGSGTQLSVL.

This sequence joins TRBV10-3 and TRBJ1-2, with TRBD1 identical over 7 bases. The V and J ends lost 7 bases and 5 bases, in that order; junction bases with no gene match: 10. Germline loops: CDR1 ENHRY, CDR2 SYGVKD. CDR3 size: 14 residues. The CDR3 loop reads CAITRTGSMYGYTF. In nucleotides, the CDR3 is TGTGCCATCACCCGGACAGGCTCGATGTATGGCTACACCTTC.

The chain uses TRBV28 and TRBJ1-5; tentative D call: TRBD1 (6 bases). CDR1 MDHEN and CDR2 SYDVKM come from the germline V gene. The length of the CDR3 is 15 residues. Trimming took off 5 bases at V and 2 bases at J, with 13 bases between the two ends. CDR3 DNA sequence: TGTGCCAGCAGTGGGGGGGCGGAAGGCAATCAGCCCCAGCATTTT. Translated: CASSGGAEGNQPQHF.

CDR3 amino acids: CASSVATVVASGANVLTF. The CDR3 DNA follows: TGTGCCAGCAGCGTAGCTACAGTAGTCGCCTCTGGGGCCAACGTCCTGACTTTC. This chain uses TRBV9 with TRBJ2-6; D is unclear. This CDR3 is 18 amino acids long. Trimming removed 0 bases at V and 0 bases at J, with 13 bases between. The germline V gene encodes CDR1 SGDLS and CDR2 YYNGEE.

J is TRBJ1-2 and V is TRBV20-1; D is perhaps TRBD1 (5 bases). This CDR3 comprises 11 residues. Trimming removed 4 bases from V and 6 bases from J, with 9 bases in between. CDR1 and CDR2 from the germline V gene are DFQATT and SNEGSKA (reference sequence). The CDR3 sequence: CSATLQDGYTF. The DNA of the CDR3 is TGCAGTGCTACCCTACAGGATGGCTACACCTTC.

For the CDR3, the DNA is TGTGCCAGCAGCCCGGACGGACCCTGGGGAGAAAAACTGTTTTTT. Amino acids: CASSPDGPWGEKLFF. The chain is built from TRBV27 and TRBJ1-4; D gene ambiguous. CDR1 is MNHEY and CDR2 is SMNVEV in the germline V gene (reference sequence). Trimming stripped 6 bases from V and 8 bases from J, with 19 bases between. The CDR3 runs to 15 residues.

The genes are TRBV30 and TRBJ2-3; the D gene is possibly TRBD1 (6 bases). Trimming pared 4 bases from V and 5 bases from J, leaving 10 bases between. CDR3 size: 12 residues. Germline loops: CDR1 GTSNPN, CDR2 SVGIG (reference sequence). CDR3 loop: CAWTKQGDTQYF. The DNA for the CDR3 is TGTGCCTGGACCAAACAGGGAGATACGCAGTATTTT.

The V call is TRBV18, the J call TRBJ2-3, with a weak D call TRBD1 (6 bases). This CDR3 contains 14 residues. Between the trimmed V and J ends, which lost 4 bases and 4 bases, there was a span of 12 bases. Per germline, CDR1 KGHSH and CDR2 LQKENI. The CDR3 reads CASSQQGGADTQYF. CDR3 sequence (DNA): TGTGCCAGCTCACAACAGGGTGGGGCAGATACGCAGTATTTT.

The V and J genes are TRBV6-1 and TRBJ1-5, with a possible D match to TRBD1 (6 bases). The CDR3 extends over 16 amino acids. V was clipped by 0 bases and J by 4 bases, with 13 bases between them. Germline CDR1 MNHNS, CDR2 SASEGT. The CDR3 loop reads CASSEAGGAYNQPQHF. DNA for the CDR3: TGTGCCAGCAGTGAAGCAGGGGGGGCGTATAATCAGCCCCAGCATTTT.

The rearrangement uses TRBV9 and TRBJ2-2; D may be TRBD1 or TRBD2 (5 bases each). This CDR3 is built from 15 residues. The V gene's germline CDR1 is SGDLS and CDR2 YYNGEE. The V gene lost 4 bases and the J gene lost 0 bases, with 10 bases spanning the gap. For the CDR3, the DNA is TGTGCCAGCAGCCTGGGGGTAACGAACACCGGGGAGCTGTTTTTT. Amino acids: CASSLGVTNTGELFF.

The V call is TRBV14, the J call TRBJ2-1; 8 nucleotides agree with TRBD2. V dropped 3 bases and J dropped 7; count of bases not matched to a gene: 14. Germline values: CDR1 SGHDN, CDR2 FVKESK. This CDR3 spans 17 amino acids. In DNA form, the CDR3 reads TGTGCCAGCAGCCATCCCCGAATTAGCGGGATGTTAAATGAGCAGTTCTTC. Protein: CASSHPRISGMLNEQFF.